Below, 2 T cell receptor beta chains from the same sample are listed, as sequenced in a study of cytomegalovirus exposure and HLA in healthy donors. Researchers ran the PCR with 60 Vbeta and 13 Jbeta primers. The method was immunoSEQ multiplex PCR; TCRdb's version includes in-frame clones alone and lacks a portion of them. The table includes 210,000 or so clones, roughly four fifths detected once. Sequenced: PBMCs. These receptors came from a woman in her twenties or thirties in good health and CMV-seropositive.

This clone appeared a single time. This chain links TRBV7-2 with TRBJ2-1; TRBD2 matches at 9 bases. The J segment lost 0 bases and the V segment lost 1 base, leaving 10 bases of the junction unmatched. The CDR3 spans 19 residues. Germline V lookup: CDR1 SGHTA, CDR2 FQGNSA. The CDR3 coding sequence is TGTGCCAGCAGCTTAGTAGGAACTAGCGGGCTCTCCTCCTACAATGAGCAGTTCTTC. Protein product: CASSLVGTSGLSSYNEQFF.

CDR3 nucleotide sequence: TGTGCCAGCAGTTACTCGCTGGGGACAGAAGATGAAAAACTGTTTTTT. Translation: CASSYSLGTEDEKLFF. The rearrangement uses TRBV6-6 and TRBJ1-4, with 7 nucleotides matching TRBD1. Losses at the gene ends were 0 bases for V and 6 bases for J; bases not matched to a gene: 7. The CDR3 is 16 amino acids. The germline V gene has CDR1 MNHNY and CDR2 SVGAGI (reference sequence).